The 14 T cell receptor beta chains presented below share a single source sample, sequenced in a study of blood T cell repertoires in COVID-19. Method: immunoSEQ multiplex PCR; TCRdb's copy keeps in-frame clones and lacks some. This table has about 120,000 clones, 81% appearing once. Sequencing input: peripheral blood. These receptors all come from a man aged 25-45 years with COVID-19, enrolled during active disease.

V is TRBV7-8 and J is TRBJ2-3, with 11 positions matching TRBD2. The CDR3 extends over 18 amino acids. The junction had 12 bases not matched to a gene; V was cut back by 3 bases and J by 4 bases. The germline CDR1 and CDR2 sequences are SGHVS and FQNEAQ. The DNA for the CDR3 is TGTGCCAGCAGCTTCACTAGCGGGAGTCTCGTTCAGCCAGATACGCAGTATTTT. This gives the protein CASSFTSGSLVQPDTQYF.

The chain is built from TRBV29-1 and TRBJ1-1; weak D call: TRBD1 (6 bases). The CDR3 loop spans 16 amino acids. Germline V lookup: CDR1 SQVTM, CDR2 ANQGSEA. Trimming left V 4 bases short and J 0 bases short, with 18 bases between. CDR3 sequence reads: CSVGKGRGGMNTEAFF. DNA for the CDR3: TGCAGCGTTGGCAAGGGAAGGGGGGGAATGAACACTGAAGCTTTCTTT.

This chain links TRBV30 with TRBJ2-2; 10 bases line up with TRBD2. CDR3 length: 14 residues. Trimming took 3 bases from V and 6 from J; bases not matched to a gene: 4. In germline, CDR1 is GTSNPN, CDR2 SVGIG (reference sequence). CDR3 protein: CAWRWGTSAGELFF. The DNA for the CDR3 is TGTGCCTGGAGATGGGGGACTAGCGCCGGGGAGCTGTTTTTT.

This sequence joins TRBV5-1 and TRBJ2-1, with a weak D call TRBD1 (5 bases). Germline V gene data show CDR1 as SGHRS and CDR2 as YFSETQ. CDR3 length: 16 residues. The germline V and J ends were trimmed by 7 bases and 1 base, with 18 bases remaining between them. The CDR3 sequence: CASRLTGQGSYNEQFF. In DNA form, the CDR3 reads TGCGCCAGCCGATTAACCGGACAAGGTTCCTACAATGAGCAGTTCTTC.

The chain is built from TRBV12-3 or TRBV12-4 and TRBJ1-2; no clear D gene. The V gene lost 2 bases and the J gene lost 4 bases, with 8 bases spanning the gap. The CDR3 runs 13 residues. CDR3 residues: CASSLLNSYGYTF. In DNA form, the CDR3 reads TGTGCCAGCAGTTTATTGAACAGCTATGGCTACACCTTC.

J is TRBJ1-4 and V is TRBV30; possibly TRBD1 for D (6 bases). V lost 5 bases to trimming and J lost 8 bases, with 15 bases between them. Germline-derived CDR1 and CDR2 are GTSNPN and SVGIG (reference sequence). CDR3 length: 13 residues. CDR3 sequence: CAWPTGYGEKLFF. For the CDR3, the DNA is TGTGCCTGGCCGACAGGATACGGAGAAAAACTGTTTTTT.

V is TRBV5-1 and J is TRBJ1-2, with D possibly matching TRBD1 (6 bases). CDR1 is SGHRS and CDR2 is YFSETQ in the germline V gene. Trimming removed 1 base from V and 6 bases from J, with 10 bases in between. The CDR3 is 13 residues long. CDR3 DNA: TGCGCCAGCAGCTTGTCACAGGGTAATGGCTACACCTTC. Its protein is CASSLSQGNGYTF.

V usage is TRBV7-3 and J usage is TRBJ1-2; 7 positions agree with TRBD1. The V gene end was trimmed by 5 bases and the J gene end by 4 bases; junction bases not matched to a gene: 4. Germline lookup yields CDR1 SGHTA and CDR2 FQGTGA. The CDR3 has 13 amino acids. The CDR3 nucleotides are TGTGCCAGCAGCCTGACAGGGACCTATGGCTACACCTTC. It specifies CASSLTGTYGYTF.

This clone was recorded only once. V and J are TRBV3-1 (or the pseudogene TRBV3-2) and TRBJ2-7, with D possibly TRBD1 on 6 matching bases. CDR3 length: 14 amino acids. Germline V gene data show CDR1 as LGHDT and CDR2 as YNNKEL (reference sequence). The germline V and J ends were trimmed by 6 bases and 5 bases, with 17 bases remaining between them. The CDR3 nucleotides are TGTGCCAGCAGGCTTCACGGTGGGGGCCACGAGCAGTACTTC. Amino acid sequence: CASRLHGGGHEQYF.

The chain combines TRBV5-1 with TRBJ1-2; TRBD1 matches 7 bases. Trimming cost V 0 bases and J 8 bases; bases outside gene matches: 10. Per germline, CDR1 SGHRS and CDR2 YFSETQ. The CDR3 totals 15 residues. The CDR3 is CASSLGGQAVVGYTF. DNA of the CDR3: TGCGCCAGCAGCTTGGGTGGACAGGCCGTAGTCGGCTACACCTTC.

The chain couples TRBV30 to TRBJ2-3, with 7 bases aligning to TRBD2. The junction had 5 bases not matched to a gene; V was cut back by 8 bases and J by 0 bases. CDR1 is GTSNPN, CDR2 SVGIG, per germline (reference sequence). The CDR3 contains 13 residues. The CDR3 coding sequence is TGTGCCGGGGAGCGGGGCAGCACAGATACGCAGTATTTT. Encoded protein: CAGERGSTDTQYF.

This chain connects TRBV13 to TRBJ1-1; D not resolved. V was shortened by 5 bases and J by 2 bases, with 3 bases between the two germline ends. Germline V CDR1 and CDR2: PRHDT, FYEKMQ (reference sequence). The CDR3 totals 11 residues. CDR3 in amino acids: CASSLNTEAFF. In DNA, the CDR3 is TGTGCCAGCAGCCTTAACACTGAAGCTTTCTTT.

This rearrangement joins TRBV28 to TRBJ1-1; the D is unclear. The CDR3 covers 16 residues. Germline lookup yields CDR1 MDHEN and CDR2 SYDVKM. V dropped 5 bases and J dropped 5 bases, with 21 bases sitting between them. The CDR3: CASSPPEYGLRTEAFF. CDR3 DNA: TGTGCCAGCAGTCCACCCGAGTATGGGCTTAGGACTGAAGCTTTCTTT.

The V gene is TRBV4-1, the J gene TRBJ1-2, with D possibly being TRBD1 (6 bases). This CDR3 contains 16 residues. Germline CDR1 and CDR2: MGHRA and YSYEKL. V shed 3 bases and J shed 4 bases, with 18 bases lying between them. CDR3 DNA: TGCGCCAGCAGCCAGGGCGCCAGGACAGCCGCCTATGGCTACACCTTC. Protein sequence: CASSQGARTAAYGYTF.